The rows below give T cell receptor beta chains drawn from one sample of a study of long-term antiretroviral therapy in people with HIV. Using immunoSEQ multiplex PCR, the repertoire was profiled, and TCRdb retains in-frame clones only, with some absent. The profile shows tens of thousands of clones, more than 75% of them singletons. The specimen comprised unsorted PBMCs, sampled 0.5 years after starting antiretroviral therapy. The source of these receptors is a middle-aged woman with HIV. The CDR3 runs from the conserved cysteine through the conserved F or W. A D gene is named only where the DNA matches it firmly. The listing skips clone size in some rows; elsewhere it reads once, few, many or a size class.

length	size	D	J	V	DNA	CDR3
12	few	TRBD1	TRBJ2-7	TRBV29-1	TGCAGCGCTACGGACAGGGACTACGAGCAGTACTTC	CSATDRDYEQYF
13	NA	TRBD2	TRBJ2-5	TRBV7-2	TGTGCCAGCAGCCGGGGGGGGGAAGAGACCCAGTACTTC	CASSRGGEETQYF
16	NA	NA	TRBJ2-7	TRBV21-1	TGTGCCAGCAGCAAAGAAAGTAGCGGGGGGGCGGAAGAGCAGTACTTC	CASSKESSGGAEEQYF
15	NA	TRBD1	TRBJ2-7	TRBV11-2	TGTGCCAGCAGCTATGGGACAGGGAGTCCCTACGAGCAGTACTTC	CASSYGTGSPYEQYF
15	NA	NA	TRBJ1-2	TRBV9	TGTGCCAGCAGCCCAGAAGGGAGGCGGACAAATGGCTACACCTTC	CASSPEGRRTNGYTF
17	NA	TRBD2	TRBJ2-3	TRBV4-1	TGCGCCAGCAGCCTAACAGCGGGGGGGCCGGGCACAGATACGCAGTATTTT	CASSLTAGGPGTDTQYF
14	NA	NA	TRBJ1-4	TRBV19	TGTGCCAGTAGTATCCGCCAGGGGAATGAAAAACTGTTTTTT	CASSIRQGNEKLFF
15	NA	TRBD1	TRBJ1-1	TRBV27	TGTGCCAGCAGTTTCAAGGGACAGCGCAGACCTGAAGCTTTCTTT	CASSFKGQRRPEAFF
15	NA	TRBD1	TRBJ2-1	TRBV6-5	TGTGCCAGCAGTTACTCGACAGGGCCTCTCAATGAGCAGTTCTTC	CASSYSTGPLNEQFF
13	NA	NA	TRBJ1-1	TRBV6-5	TGTGCCAGCAGGTGGACGGATAACACTGAAGCTTTCTTT	CASRWTDNTEAFF
14	NA	NA	TRBJ1-6	TRBV6-5	TGTGCCAGCAGTTACTCCATAGGGCGTTCACCCCTCCACTTT	CASSYSIGRSPLHF
15	NA	TRBD1	TRBJ1-2	TRBV2	TGTGCCAGCAGCACAATCGGGACAGGGGACTATGGCTACACCTTC	CASSTIGTGDYGYTF
15	NA	NA	TRBJ2-5	TRBV27	TGTGCCAGCAGCGGGTTTCAGGGCCGCCCCGGAACCCAGTACTTC	CASSGFQGRPGTQYF
16	NA	NA	TRBJ2-3	TRBV5-4	TGTGCCAGCAGCTTGGCGTCCGGGAAAGGGACAGATACGCAGTATTTT	CASSLASGKGTDTQYF
15	few	NA	TRBJ1-5	TRBV15	TGTGCCACCAGCAGCGTACAGGGAAGCAATCAGCCCCAGCATTTT	CATSSVQGSNQPQHF
15	NA	NA	TRBJ2-1	TRBV5-5	TGTGCCAGCAGCTCGATAACCGGGACCCACAATGAGCAGTTCTTC	CASSSITGTHNEQFF
16	NA	NA	TRBJ1-2	TRBV30	TGTGCCTGGAGCCATAAGACATCCCCATCAGACTATGGCTACACCTTC	CAWSHKTSPSDYGYTF
18	NA	TRBD1	TRBJ2-5	TRBV7-9	TGTGCCAGCAGTGGGTTGGACAGGGAACCCTACTCCCAAGAGACCCAGTACTTC	CASSGLDREPYSQETQYF
15	NA	TRBD1	TRBJ1-6	TRBV7-9	TGTGCCAGCAGCACTCGGACAGGGAATAATTCACCCCTCCACTTT	CASSTRTGNNSPLHF
18	NA	NA	TRBJ2-3	TRBV4-3	TGCGCCAGCAGCCAAAAGATTATCAGGGAAGTAGACACAGATACGCAGTATTTT	CASSQKIIREVDTDTQYF
15	NA	NA	TRBJ2-1	TRBV4-2	TGTGCCAGCAGCTCGGCGGCTCTAAGCAACGGTGAGCAGTTCTTC	CASSSAALSNGEQFF
15	NA	TRBD1	TRBJ2-3	TRBV2	TGTGCCAGCGGGGGACAGGGAACTAGCACAGATACGCAGTATTTT	CASGGQGTSTDTQYF
15	NA	NA	TRBJ1-2	TRBV5-4	TGTGCCAGCAGCTTGAACAGAGCGTCTACCTATGGCTACACCTTC	CASSLNRASTYGYTF
14	NA	NA	TRBJ2-5	TRBV2	TGTGCCAGCAGTGAATCGGACTACCAAGAGACCCAGTACTTC	CASSESDYQETQYF
12	few	NA	TRBJ2-1	TRBV29-1	TGCAGCGTTGAAGGACAAGGCTATGAGCAGTTCTTC	CSVEGQGYEQFF
10	NA	NA	TRBJ1-1	TRBV29-1	TGCAGCGTCGTGAACACTGAAGCTTTCTTT	CSVVNTEAFF
15	few	NA	TRBJ1-5	TRBV28	TGTGCCAGCAGCCTGAATCCGGAGGGCGATCAGCCCCAGCATTTT	CASSLNPEGDQPQHF
15	NA	NA	TRBJ1-5	TRBV28	TGTGCCAGCACTGTGGGGACGACTTACAATCAGCCCCAGCATTTT	CASTVGTTYNQPQHF
16	NA	TRBD1	TRBJ2-7	TRBV4-1	TGCGCCAGCAGCCAGAACAGGGGGCCAGGGCGGTTTGAGCAGTACTTC	CASSQNRGPGRFEQYF
14	NA	NA	TRBJ2-2	TRBV4-2	TGTGCCAGCAGCCAAGCCCGGGGCACCGGGGAGCTGTTTTTT	CASSQARGTGELFF
17	NA	NA	TRBJ2-7	TRBV11-2	TGTGCCAGCAGCTTAGTACGAGGGATCTCAGGGCCCTACGAGCAGTACTTC	CASSLVRGISGPYEQYF
16	NA	TRBD1	TRBJ2-3	TRBV2	TGTGCCAGCAGTGGACAGGGGACCAGGAGGACAGATACGCAGTATTTT	CASSGQGTRRTDTQYF
15	NA	NA	TRBJ1-1	TRBV7-3	TGTGCCAGCACCCAAGGGCGGGTATTGAACACTGAAGCTTTCTTT	CASTQGRVLNTEAFF
13	NA	NA	TRBJ2-5	TRBV9	TGTGCCAGCAGCGCGCGACTTGAGGAGACCCAGTACTTC	CASSARLEETQYF
16	NA	TRBD1	TRBJ2-4	TRBV2	TGTGCCAGCAGGCGTCGACAGGGTTCGGCCAAAAACATTCAGTACTTC	CASRRRQGSAKNIQYF
16	NA	TRBD2	TRBJ2-5	TRBV5-1	TGCGCCAGCAGTTCTGCTAGCGGGGGGGTGCAAGAGACCCAGTACTTC	CASSSASGGVQETQYF
15	NA	TRBD2	TRBJ2-1	TRBV18	TGTGCCAGCTCCTTTAGCGGGGTCAACTACAATGAGCAGTTCTTC	CASSFSGVNYNEQFF
11	NA	NA	TRBJ2-5	TRBV5-6	TGTGCCAGCAGCTTTCAAGAGACCCAGTACTTC	CASSFQETQYF
17	NA	NA	TRBJ1-6	TRBV7-2	TGTGCCAGCAGTCTAAGATATCGGGACTCCTATAATTCACCCCTCCACTTT	CASSLRYRDSYNSPLHF
16	few	TRBD1	TRBJ1-1	TRBV5-5	TGTGCCAGCAGCCTTGAGTTCACAGGGGGGAACACTGAAGCTTTCTTT	CASSLEFTGGNTEAFF
18	NA	NA	TRBJ2-6	TRBV21-1	TGTGCCAGCAGCCTACGAAACAACAGGGGGTCTGGGGCCAACGTCCTGACTTTC	CASSLRNNRGSGANVLTF
13	NA	NA	TRBJ1-1	TRBV6-5	TGTGCCAGCAGACCGACAGGGAACACTGAAGCTTTCTTT	CASRPTGNTEAFF
16	NA	NA	TRBJ2-7	TRBV7-8	TGTGCCAGCAGCTTTGGCGGGACCGGCAGCTCCTACGAGCAGTACTTC	CASSFGGTGSSYEQYF
15	NA	NA	TRBJ1-1	TRBV15	TGTGCCACCAGCAGAGAAAAAGGGGCGAACACTGAAGCTTTCTTT	CATSREKGANTEAFF
17	NA	NA	TRBJ1-6	TRBV27	TGTGCCAGCAAGTCGGACGCAGGGTCGGTCACTAATTCACCCCTCCACTTT	CASKSDAGSVTNSPLHF
15	few	NA	TRBJ2-7	TRBV11-1	TGTGCCAGCAGCTCCGCCGAGGGACGGTACTACGAGCAGTACTTC	CASSSAEGRYYEQYF
14	few	NA	TRBJ1-6	TRBV2	TGTGCCAGCAGCCCCGGGGCCTATAATTCACCCCTCCACTTT	CASSPGAYNSPLHF
14	NA	NA	TRBJ1-2	TRBV30	TGTGCCTGGAGGTATAAACCCACTAACTATGGCTACACCTTC	CAWRYKPTNYGYTF
15	once	TRBD1	TRBJ1-1	TRBV5-6	TGTGCCAGCAGCTTTACGGGACAGTGGGGCACTGAAGCTTTCTTT	CASSFTGQWGTEAFF
15	NA	TRBD1	TRBJ1-6	TRBV6-5	TGTGCCAGCAGCTCGGCAGGGGGCTGGGTCTCACCCCTCCACTTT	CASSSAGGWVSPLHF
15	NA	TRBD1	TRBJ1-1	TRBV5-6	TGTGCCAGCAGCTCCCGACAGGGGGCCTACACTGAAGCTTTCTTT	CASSSRQGAYTEAFF